This T cell receptor beta chain was profiled in a study of spatial heterogeneity in lung cancer (dated by TCRdb to between 2019 and 2020). For the study in its entirety: Samples were obtained from around 72 patients with early-stage, untreated non-small cell lung cancer from the lung TRACERx cohort. Follow-up PBMC samples were sequenced whenever available, with a median time to follow-up of 2 to 3 years after resection. Beta-chain transcripts were consistently detected in greater numbers than alpha-chain transcripts, which likely reflects a higher abundance of beta-chain transcripts. In the raw uncorrected reads, each unique combination of TCR and UMI appeared more than ten times on average. In non-small cell lung cancer, the study made a quantitative comparison of TCR alpha and beta repertoires among multiple tumor regions, matched nontumor lung and blood. TCR repertoire features were related to nonsynonymous mutation counts determined by whole-exome sequencing of tumor tissue. Both alpha and beta chains were TCR-sequenced in fewer than 250 tumor regions, about 64 matched nontumor lung samples and some 56 PBMC samples obtained at surgery.

The library came from 5' RACE. TCRdb records NextSeq 500 as the sequencer. To allow correction of PCR and sequencing errors, the TCR library protocol tagged every TCR cDNA molecule with a unique molecular identifier. The study's own analysis went as follows. Decombinator tools were used for TCR identification, UMI-based error correction and CDR3 extraction. TCRs above a frequency of 2 per 1,000, corresponding to the top 1% of the tumor frequency distribution, were defined as expanded. Rényi diversity was computed with the R vegan package after subsampling each repertoire 100 times to 5,000 TCRs. To build CDR3 similarity networks, amino acid triplet string-kernel similarity was used, and CDR3s were connected when their pairwise similarity was above 0.82. TCRdb reanalyzed the raw reads on its own, using fastp at Q25 for trimming and MiXCR for clone calling, and kept in-frame beta chains. CDR3 protein sequences are deduplicated, and each keeps its most common genes and DNA. The V and J calls and clone size are TCRdb's, not the authors'. Counted in this sample were under 75,000 distinct CDR3 sequences; over 7% of them appeared once. The ten top clones hold under 2.5% of the sample.

Here is what the overall study found, with its caveats: Only 11 to 15 patients were included in the comparisons of baseline and follow-up blood repertoires. Confirming at a functional level the hypothesis that regional TCRs recognize regional mutations was considered to require additional single-cell paired TCR alpha and beta sequencing. Ubiquitous expanded tumor TCRs were detected in blood more often at tumor resection than at routine follow-up.

The sample's time point, from its label and the paper: blood at routine non-recurrence follow-up after resection. TCR sequencing used whole RNA extracted from tumor and nontumor lung tissue, or from cryopreserved PBMC samples, without cell sorting. Only patients with enough RNA available from two or more tumor regions were chosen for TCR sequencing. V sheds 2 bases and J sheds 4 bases, leaving 9 bases between their ends. From its cysteine to its phenylalanine, the CDR3 spans 13 amino acids. Of the read, only the CDR3 DNA is kept; its 39 bases are in frame from base 1. This clonotype was counted at least ten times. Its recognized antigen is unknown. Per-base qualities were not stored, and no clone one base away is much larger.

The receptor was isolated from a female donor with early-stage non-small cell lung cancer. The rearrangement combines TRBV12-3 or TRBV12-4 with TRBJ2-7; the D gene is possibly TRBD1, with 5 bases matching. The sample here was PBMCs, taken at follow-up. The CDR3 protein sequence reads: CASSLNRIYEQYF. The DNA sequence follows: TGTGCCAGCAGTTTAAACAGGATTTACGAGCAGTACTTC.